This T cell receptor beta chain was observed in a study of blood T cell repertoires in COVID-19. Study-wide context: Donors in the United States, Italy and Spain gave samples during acute or convalescent COVID-19. The analysed material was cDNA or gDNA that came from T cells, B-cell-depleted T cells, or PBMCs.

Original processing notes: Nucleated cell number was recorded as an estimate derived from reference gene primer amplification. The data were produced by immunoSEQ multiplex PCR, yet TCRdb's version contains in-frame clones alone and is incomplete. V and J calls and clone size are as listed in that table; D and trimming were resolved from the DNA. The table shows around 84,000 clones, with 70% to 90% occurring only once. Germline loops: CDR1 MDHEN, CDR2 SYDVKM. The CDR3 extends over 13 amino acids. The sequencing input was peripheral blood. This clonotype originated in a man over 45 with active COVID-19. The chain is built from TRBV28 and TRBJ2-3, with D maybe TRBD1 (5 bases). The DNA for the CDR3 is TGTACAATATACAGGCGCCTCACAGATACGCAGTATTTT. Its protein is CTIYRRLTDTQYF. Based on the CDR3 plus reference TRBV28 and TRBJ2-3, the full variable domain is DVKVTQSSRYLVKRTGEKVFLECVQDMDHENMFWYRQDPGLGLRLIYFSYDVKMKEKGDIPEGYSVSREKKERFSLILESASTNQTSMYLCTIYRRLTDTQYFGPGTRLTVL.